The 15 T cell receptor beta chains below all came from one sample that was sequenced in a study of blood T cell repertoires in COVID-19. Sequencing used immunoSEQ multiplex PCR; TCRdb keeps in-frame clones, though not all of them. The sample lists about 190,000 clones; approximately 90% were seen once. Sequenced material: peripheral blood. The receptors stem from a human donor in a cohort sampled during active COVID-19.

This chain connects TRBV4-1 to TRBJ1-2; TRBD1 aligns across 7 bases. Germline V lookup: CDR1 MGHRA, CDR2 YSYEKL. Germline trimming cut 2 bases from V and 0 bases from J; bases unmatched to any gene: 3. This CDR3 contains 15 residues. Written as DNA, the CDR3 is TGCGCCAGCAGCCAACCAGGGGGATCTAACTATGGCTACACCTTC. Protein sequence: CASSQPGGSNYGYTF.

The DNA for the CDR3 is TGTGCCAGTTCTAGCGGGGGGACCCTCCAAGAGACCCAGTACTTC. It translates to CASSSGGTLQETQYF. This chain joins TRBV19 and TRBJ2-5; TRBD2 agrees at 11 bases. V trimming: 8 bases; J trimming: 1 base; junction bases outside the gene matches: 6. The CDR3 sequence is 15 residues long. Germline V gene sequence: CDR1 LNHDA, CDR2 SQIVND (reference sequence).

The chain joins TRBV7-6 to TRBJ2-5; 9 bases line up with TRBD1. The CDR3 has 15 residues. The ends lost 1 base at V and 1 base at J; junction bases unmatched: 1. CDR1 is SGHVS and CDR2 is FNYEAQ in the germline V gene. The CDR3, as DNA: TGTGCCAGCAGCTTAGGGACAGGGGTCCAAGAGACCCAGTACTTC. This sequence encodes CASSLGTGVQETQYF.

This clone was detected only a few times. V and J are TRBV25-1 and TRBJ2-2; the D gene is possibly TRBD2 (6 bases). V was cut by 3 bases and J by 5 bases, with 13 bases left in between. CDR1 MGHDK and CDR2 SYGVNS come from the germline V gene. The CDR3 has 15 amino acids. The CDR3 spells CASSDSQRATGELFF. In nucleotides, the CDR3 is TGTGCCAGCAGTGACTCCCAGCGGGCTACCGGGGAGCTGTTTTTT.

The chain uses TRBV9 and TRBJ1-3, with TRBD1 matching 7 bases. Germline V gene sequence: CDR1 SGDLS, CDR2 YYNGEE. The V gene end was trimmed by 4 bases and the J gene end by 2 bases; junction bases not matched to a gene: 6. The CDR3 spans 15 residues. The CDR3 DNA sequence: TGTGCCAGCAGCCCGCTGACAGGGACTGGAAACACCATATATTTT. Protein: CASSPLTGTGNTIYF.

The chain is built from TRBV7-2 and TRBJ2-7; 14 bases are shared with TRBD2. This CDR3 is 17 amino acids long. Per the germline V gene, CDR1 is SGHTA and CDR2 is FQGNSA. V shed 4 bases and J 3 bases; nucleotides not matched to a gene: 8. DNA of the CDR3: TGTGCCAGCAGCTCGTCCCTCGGGACTAGCGGGAGCTACGAGCAGTACTTC. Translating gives CASSSSLGTSGSYEQYF.

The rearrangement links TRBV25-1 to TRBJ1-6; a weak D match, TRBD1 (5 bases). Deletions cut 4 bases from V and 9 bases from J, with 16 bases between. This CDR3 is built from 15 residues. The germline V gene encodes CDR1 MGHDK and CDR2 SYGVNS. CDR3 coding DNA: TGTGCCAGCAGTGGAAGTGGGGGGGGGACTTCACCCCTCCACTTT. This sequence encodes CASSGSGGGTSPLHF. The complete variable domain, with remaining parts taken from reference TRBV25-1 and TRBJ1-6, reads EADIYQTPRYLVIGTGKKITLECSQTMGHDKMYWYQQDPGMELHLIHYSYGVNSTEKGDLSSESTVSRIRTEHFPLTLESARPSHTSQYLCASSGSGGGTSPLHFGNGTRLTVT.

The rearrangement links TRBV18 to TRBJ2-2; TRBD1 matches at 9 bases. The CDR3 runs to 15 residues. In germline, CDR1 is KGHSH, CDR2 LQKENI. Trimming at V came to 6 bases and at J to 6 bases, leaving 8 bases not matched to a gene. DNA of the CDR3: TGTGCCAGCTCCCGCACGGACAGGGGTGCCGGGGAGCTGTTTTTT. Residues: CASSRTDRGAGELFF.

Here the CDR3 DNA reads TGTGCCAGCAGTGGGGGAAAAGACAGGTCGTATCAGCCCCAGCATTTT. This encodes CASSGGKDRSYQPQHF. The V gene is TRBV6-1, the J gene TRBJ1-5, with D tentatively TRBD1 (6 bases). This CDR3 is 16 amino acids long. CDR1 is MNHNS and CDR2 is SASEGT in the germline V gene. V was pared by 4 bases and J by 5 bases, with 18 bases between.

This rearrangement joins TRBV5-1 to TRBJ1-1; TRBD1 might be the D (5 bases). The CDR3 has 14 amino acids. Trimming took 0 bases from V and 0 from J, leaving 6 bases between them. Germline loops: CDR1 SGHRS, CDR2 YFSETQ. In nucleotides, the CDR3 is TGCGCCAGCAGCTTGGAGGGGATGAACACTGAAGCTTTCTTT. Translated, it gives CASSLEGMNTEAFF.

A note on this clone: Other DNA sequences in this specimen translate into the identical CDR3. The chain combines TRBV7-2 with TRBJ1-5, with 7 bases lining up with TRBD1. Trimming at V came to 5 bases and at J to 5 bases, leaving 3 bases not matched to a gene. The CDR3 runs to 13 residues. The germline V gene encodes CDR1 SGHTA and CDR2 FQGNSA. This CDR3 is CASSRQGDQPQHF. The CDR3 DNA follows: TGTGCCAGCAGCCGACAGGGTGATCAGCCCCAGCATTTT.

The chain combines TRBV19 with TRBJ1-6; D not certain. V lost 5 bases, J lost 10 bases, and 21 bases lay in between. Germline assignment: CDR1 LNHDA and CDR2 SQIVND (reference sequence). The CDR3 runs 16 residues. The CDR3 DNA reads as TGTGCCAGTAGTTCAGAACCCCAGAGGGCGGGATCACCCCTCCACTTT. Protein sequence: CASSSEPQRAGSPLHF. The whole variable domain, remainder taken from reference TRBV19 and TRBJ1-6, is DGGITQSPKYLFRKEGQNVTLSCEQNLNHDAMYWYRQDPGQGLRLIYYSQIVNDFQKGDIAEGYSVSREKKESFPLTVTSAQKNPTAFYLCASSSEPQRAGSPLHFGNGTRLTVT.

Here the CDR3 DNA reads TGTGCCACCAGTGATTTGGGCAGGGGTGGTTATACGCAGTATTTT. This encodes CATSDLGRGGYTQYF. The chain is built from TRBV24-1 and TRBJ2-3, with TRBD1 as a possible D gene (6 bases). The length of the CDR3 is 15 residues. The ends were cut back, 0 bases at V and 7 bases at J, with 13 bases in the middle. Germline V gene sequence: CDR1 KGHDR, CDR2 SFDVKD.

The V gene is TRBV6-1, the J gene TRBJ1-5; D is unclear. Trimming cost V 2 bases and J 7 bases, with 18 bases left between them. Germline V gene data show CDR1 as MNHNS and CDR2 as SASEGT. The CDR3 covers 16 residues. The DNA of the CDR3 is TGTGCCAGCAGTGAATTCTTCGGGGAATACTGGCAGCCCCAGCATTTT. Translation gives CASSEFFGEYWQPQHF.

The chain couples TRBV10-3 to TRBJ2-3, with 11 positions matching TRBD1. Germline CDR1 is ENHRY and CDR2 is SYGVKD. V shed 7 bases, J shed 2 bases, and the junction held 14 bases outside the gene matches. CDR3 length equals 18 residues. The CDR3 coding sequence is TGTGCCATCAAAGGACAGGGGGCAGGTAGCCCGTCCACAGATACGCAGTATTTT. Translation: CAIKGQGAGSPSTDTQYF.